This T cell receptor beta chain was profiled in a study of T cell responses to AZD1222 COVID-19 vaccine. General observations from the study: Baseline seropositivity characterized only a handful of AZD1222 recipients.

Details on this clone: Its specificity is unknown.

This CDR3 is 16 amino acids long. Trimming took 5 bases from V and 1 from J; bases not matched to a gene: 5. Germline V CDR1 and CDR2: MNHEY, SMNVEV (reference sequence). Sequencing used immunoSEQ multiplex PCR; TCRdb keeps in-frame clones, though not all of them. The repertoire holds around 130,000 clones, 90% seen once, with 4% to 4.5% in the top ten. This TCR came from an adult who received the MenACWY meningococcal vaccine as a control. Here the sequenced sample was peripheral blood, taken 28 days after the second dose of the MenACWY control vaccine. This chain uses TRBV27 with TRBJ1-5; 10 bases map to TRBD1. CDR3 region: CASSLEGQGSNQPQHF. CDR3 DNA: TGTGCCAGCAGTCTTGAGGGACAGGGGAGCAATCAGCCCCAGCATTTT.